Below are 28 T cell receptor beta chains sequenced from a single sample in a study of Ad26.COV2.S vaccination and SARS-CoV-2 variants. The data were produced by immunoSEQ multiplex PCR, yet TCRdb's version contains in-frame clones alone and is incomplete. The sample contains 350,000 to 500,000 clones, roughly 88% of which appear only once. Treatment indicated: around 19 received Ad26.COV2.S at low or high dose, single or two shots; 5 received placebo; per-sample allocation not given. Repertoires come from day 63 after the first vaccine or placebo injection. This sample comprised peripheral blood, obtained in a trial of Ad26.COV2.S vaccine versus placebo. The receptors stem from a person aged 18-65 years who received the Ad26.COV2.S COVID-19 vaccine or a placebo.

The chain uses TRBV28 and TRBJ2-7; possibly TRBD2 for D (5 bases). V lost 2 bases and J lost 7, with 21 bases in between. Germline V gene data show CDR1 as MDHEN and CDR2 as SYDVKM. The CDR3 sequence is 16 residues long. This CDR3 reads CASSLPAVSTSGEQYF. The CDR3 DNA sequence: TGTGCCAGCAGTTTACCCGCCGTGAGTACCTCGGGGGAGCAGTACTTC.

The chain links TRBV7-3 to TRBJ1-6, with D possibly matching TRBD1 (5 bases). CDR3 size: 13 residues. V was trimmed by 4 bases and J by 7 bases, leaving 8 bases between them. Germline V gene sequence: CDR1 SGHTA, CDR2 FQGTGA. CDR3 bases: TGTGCCAGCAGCTCTAAGGGGAATTCACCCCTCCACTTT. This encodes CASSSKGNSPLHF.

In its sample, this clone was seen a few times. The J gene is TRBJ2-3, the V gene TRBV19, with 7 bases fitting TRBD1. Germline CDR1 and CDR2: LNHDA and SQIVND (reference sequence). Trimming took 8 bases from V and 1 from J; bases not matched to a gene: 3. The CDR3 length is 13 residues. Written as DNA, the CDR3 is TGTGCCAGTTCCGACAGGGGCACAGATACGCAGTATTTT. Amino acids: CASSDRGTDTQYF.

A remark on this clone: Other DNA variants within this sample encode the same CDR3. The gene calls are TRBV19 and TRBJ2-7; 9 bases match TRBD1. J lost 2 bases, V lost 1 base, and 0 bases had no gene match. This CDR3 has 14 residues. Looked up from germline, CDR1 is LNHDA and CDR2 is SQIVND (reference sequence). In DNA, the CDR3 is TGTGCCAGTAGTATAGGACAGGGGGCCTACGAGCAGTACTTC. Encoded protein: CASSIGQGAYEQYF.

V is TRBV7-9 and J is TRBJ2-7; TRBD2 aligns across 8 bases. Germline CDR1 SEHNR, CDR2 FQNEAQ (reference sequence). Losses at the gene ends were 6 bases for V and 4 bases for J; bases not matched to a gene: 11. CDR3 size: 15 residues. The CDR3 sequence: CASSTQGLDKYEQYF. The CDR3 DNA is TGTGCCAGCAGTACGCAGGGACTAGATAAGTACGAGCAGTACTTC.

The chain combines TRBV2 with TRBJ1-4; D remains unclear. The germline V and J ends were trimmed by 6 bases and 0 bases, with 11 bases remaining between them. There are 15 residues in the CDR3. Per the germline V gene, CDR1 is SNHLY and CDR2 is FYNNEI. CDR3 sequence (DNA): TGTGCCAGCAGCCCCCTGGGCTCAACTAATGAAAAACTGTTTTTT. Protein sequence: CASSPLGSTNEKLFF.

The V gene is TRBV5-6, the J gene TRBJ2-7, with 10 nucleotides matching TRBD2. The germline V gene has CDR1 SGHDT and CDR2 YYEEEE. The CDR3 extends over 14 amino acids. The V and J ends lost 3 bases and 4 bases, in that order; junction bases with no gene match: 4. CDR3 loop: CASSWGLALYEQYF. CDR3 DNA: TGTGCCAGCAGCTGGGGACTAGCGTTGTACGAGCAGTACTTC. Drawing the rest from reference TRBV5-6 and TRBJ2-7, the complete variable domain is DAGVTQSPTHLIKTRGQQVTLRCSPKSGHDTVSWYQQALGQGPQFIFQYYEEEERQRGNFPDRFSGHQFPNYSSELNVNALLLGDSALYLCASSWGLALYEQYFGPGTRLTVT.

The J gene is TRBJ1-5, the V gene TRBV10-3; 11 nucleotides agree with TRBD1. Germline lookup yields CDR1 ENHRY and CDR2 SYGVKD. The V gene end was trimmed by 5 bases and the J gene end by 6 bases; junction bases not matched to a gene: 6. The CDR3 loop spans 15 amino acids. The CDR3 nucleotides read TGTGCCATCAGTACCGGGACAGGGGGAAGTCAGCCCCAGCATTTT. Protein product: CAISTGTGGSQPQHF.

The chain joins TRBV7-3 to TRBJ2-7; 14 bases are shared with TRBD2. The CDR3 is 15 amino acids. The J segment lost 4 bases and the V segment lost 4 bases, leaving 3 bases of the junction unmatched. Germline CDR1 is SGHTA and CDR2 is FQGTGA. CDR3 in DNA: TGTGCCAGCAGCTCGGGACTAGCGGGAGTTTACGAGCAGTACTTC. The encoded protein is CASSSGLAGVYEQYF.

The chain recombines TRBV4-1 with TRBJ1-2; TRBD1 agrees at 11 bases. The V gene end was trimmed by 2 bases and the J gene end by 7 bases; junction bases not matched to a gene: 9. Germline lookup yields CDR1 MGHRA and CDR2 YSYEKL. There are 16 residues in the CDR3. The CDR3 sequence is CASSQRTGGFGGGYTF. CDR3 sequence (DNA): TGCGCCAGCAGCCAACGGACAGGGGGCTTTGGTGGTGGCTACACCTTC.

This chain uses TRBV13 with TRBJ2-2; 10 bases map to TRBD2. The CDR3 runs 16 residues. V shed 5 bases and J 5 bases; nucleotides not matched to a gene: 8. Looked up from germline, CDR1 is PRHDT and CDR2 is FYEKMQ (reference sequence). The CDR3 reads CASSQREGERTGELFF. For the CDR3, the DNA is TGTGCCAGCAGCCAGCGGGAGGGCGAGCGGACCGGGGAGCTGTTTTTT. Supplemented by reference TRBV13 and TRBJ2-2, the full variable domain reads AAGVIQSPRHLIKEKRETATLKCYPIPRHDTVYWYQQGPGQDPQFLISFYEKMQSDKGSIPDRFSAQQFSDYHSELNMSSLELGDSALYFCASSQREGERTGELFFGEGSRLTVL.

In this sample, this clone turned up once. This chain joins TRBV3-1 (or the pseudogene TRBV3-2) and TRBJ1-2; perhaps TRBD1 as D (5 bases). Looked up from germline, CDR1 is LGHDT and CDR2 is YNNKEL (reference sequence). The CDR3 is 16 residues long. The V end was cut by 1 base, the J end by 3 bases, with 15 bases between. The CDR3 reads CASSQGGLGRDYGYTF. CDR3 DNA: TGTGCCAGCAGCCAAGGGGGCCTTGGACGGGACTATGGCTACACCTTC.

V usage is TRBV3-1 (or the pseudogene TRBV3-2) and J usage is TRBJ1-4; 9 bases agree with TRBD1. The CDR3 extends over 16 amino acids. Per the germline V gene, CDR1 is LGHDT and CDR2 is YNNKEL (reference sequence). With V trimmed by 0 bases and J by 8 bases, 7 bases remained unmatched. The DNA of the CDR3 is TGTGCCAGCAGCCAAGATGTCGGGACAGGGAGCGAAAAACTGTTTTTT. Its translation: CASSQDVGTGSEKLFF.

The gene calls are TRBV19 and TRBJ1-5; TRBD1 matches at 7 bases. Germline CDR1 is LNHDA and CDR2 is SQIVND (reference sequence). After removal of 3 bases from V and 7 bases from J, the junction contained 3 bases not matched to a gene. The CDR3 extends over 13 amino acids. CDR3 sequence: CASSIRQGQPQHF. CDR3 bases: TGTGCCAGTAGTATCCGACAGGGACAGCCCCAGCATTTT.

This chain connects TRBV11-3 to TRBJ2-7, with D perhaps TRBD2 (6 bases). V lost 5 bases, J lost 4 bases, and 15 bases lay in between. CDR1 is SGHNT, CDR2 YENEEA, per germline. The CDR3 runs 14 residues. CDR3 nucleotide sequence: TGTGCCAGCAGCCCACCGGGACTCTCATACGAGCAGTACTTC. It specifies CASSPPGLSYEQYF. Combining the CDR3 with reference TRBV11-3 and TRBJ2-7 gives the whole variable domain EAGVVQSPRYKIIEKKQPVAFWCNPISGHNTLYWYLQNLGQGPELLIRYENEEAVDDSQLPKDRFSAERLKGVDSTLKIQPAELGDSAVYLCASSPPGLSYEQYFGPGTRLTVT.

V and J are TRBV19 and TRBJ1-5, with no clear D. V lost 3 bases, J lost 4 bases, and 7 bases lay in between. This CDR3 spans 13 amino acids. The V gene's germline CDR1 is LNHDA and CDR2 SQIVND (reference sequence). CDR3 sequence (DNA): TGTGCCAGTAGTATGCAGAAAAATCAGCCCCAGCATTTT. Its protein is CASSMQKNQPQHF.

The CDR3 DNA reads as TGTGCCAGCAGTTTATTGGGGAATCAGCCCCAGCATTTT. Protein: CASSLLGNQPQHF. This sequence joins TRBV27 and TRBJ1-5; D call uncertain. Per the germline V gene, CDR1 is MNHEY and CDR2 is SMNVEV (reference sequence). With 1 base removed from V and 4 bases from J, the gap between germline ends came to 5 bases. This CDR3 spans 13 amino acids.

The CDR3 spells CASKISGPNTEAFF. CDR3 in DNA: TGTGCCAGTAAGATTTCCGGGCCGAACACTGAAGCTTTCTTT. The chain links TRBV19 to TRBJ1-1, with D unclear. Germline assignment: CDR1 LNHDA and CDR2 SQIVND (reference sequence). The CDR3 totals 14 residues. The germline V and J ends were trimmed by 7 bases and 1 base, with 13 bases remaining between them.

This chain links TRBV2 with TRBJ1-5; 8 nucleotides agree with TRBD1. Looked up from germline, CDR1 is SNHLY and CDR2 is FYNNEI. Trimming cost V 2 bases and J 6 bases; bases outside gene matches: 3. CDR3 length: 14 amino acids. The CDR3: CASSERTGIQPQHF. In DNA, the CDR3 is TGTGCCAGCAGTGAAAGGACAGGGATTCAGCCCCAGCATTTT. Drawing the rest from reference TRBV2 and TRBJ1-5, the complete variable domain is EPEVTQTPSHQVTQMGQEVILRCVPISNHLYFYWYRQILGQKVEFLVSFYNNEISEKSEIFDDQFSVERPDGSNFTLKIRSTKLEDSAMYFCASSERTGIQPQHFGDGTRLSIL.

The chain couples TRBV30 to TRBJ2-7, with 8 nucleotides matching TRBD2. V shed 5 bases, J shed 0 bases, and the junction held 6 bases outside the gene matches. The CDR3 length is 14 residues. Germline CDR1 reads GTSNPN; CDR2 reads SVGIG (reference sequence). The CDR3 DNA is TGTGCCTGGGTCGGGAGGGAAAGCTCCTACGAGCAGTACTTC. It translates to CAWVGRESSYEQYF.

V is TRBV27 and J is TRBJ2-2; D gene ambiguous. V was cut by 9 bases and J by 5 bases, with 16 bases left in between. CDR3 length equals 14 residues. Germline assignment: CDR1 MNHEY and CDR2 SMNVEV (reference sequence). The CDR3 nucleotides are TGTGCCAGATCTTTAAACGGGTGGACCGGGGAGCTGTTTTTT. Protein product: CARSLNGWTGELFF.

This rearrangement joins TRBV15 to TRBJ2-7, with D perhaps matching TRBD1 (6 bases). Trimming removed 0 bases at V and 6 bases at J, with 18 bases between. The CDR3 loop spans 16 amino acids. Germline V gives CDR1 LNHNV, CDR2 YYDKDF (reference sequence). CDR3 in DNA: TGTGCCACCAGCAGAGATCCCGGGGCCTTGGGGGCCGAGCAGTACTTC. Encoded protein: CATSRDPGALGAEQYF.

The V call is TRBV5-4, the J call TRBJ2-3; TRBD1 or TRBD2 may be the D gene (5 bases each). The CDR3 consists of 14 residues. V lost 5 bases and J 2 bases, leaving 12 bases between the germline ends. Germline V gives CDR1 SGHNT, CDR2 YYREEE (reference sequence). The chain's CDR3 is CASRPLGVTDTQYF. The CDR3 DNA reads TGTGCCAGCAGACCACTAGGGGTCACAGATACGCAGTATTTT.

The CDR3 loop is CASRVPDGTGVWNEQFF. The CDR3 nucleotides read TGTGCCAGCAGGGTGCCCGACGGGACAGGGGTGTGGAATGAGCAGTTCTTC. J is TRBJ2-1 and V is TRBV7-9; 10 positions match TRBD1. Per germline, CDR1 SEHNR and CDR2 FQNEAQ (reference sequence). Germline trimming cut 6 bases from V and 7 bases from J; bases unmatched to any gene: 15. The CDR3 consists of 17 residues.

The CDR3 DNA is TGTGCCAGCAGCTTAGACGAAGCGGCTCAGCAGTTCTTC. As protein: CASSLDEAAQQFF. V and J are TRBV7-6 and TRBJ2-1, with TRBD2 as a possible D gene (5 bases). In germline, CDR1 is SGHVS, CDR2 FNYEAQ. This CDR3 is built from 13 residues. Trimming removed 1 base at V and 11 bases at J, with 12 bases between.

This chain connects TRBV28 to TRBJ1-1; weak D call: TRBD1 (5 bases). Germline CDR1 and CDR2: MDHEN and SYDVKM. V was clipped by 5 bases and J by 5 bases, with 18 bases between them. This CDR3 is 15 amino acids long. The CDR3 spells CASSASGGGWTEAFF. CDR3 nucleotides: TGTGCCAGCAGTGCCTCCGGGGGAGGGTGGACTGAAGCTTTCTTT.

V gene TRBV29-1 combines with J gene TRBJ2-7, with 8 positions matching TRBD1. V lost 7 bases, J lost 0 bases, and 5 bases stayed unmatched. The CDR3 contains 13 residues. Germline assignment: CDR1 SQVTM and CDR2 ANQGSEA. CDR3 sequence (DNA): TGCAGCGCCGAGGACAGGGACTCCTACGAGCAGTACTTC. Translation gives CSAEDRDSYEQYF.

The CDR3 spells CATSSLTGTGANEQFF. The CDR3 region has the DNA TGTGCCACCAGCAGCCTTACCGGGACAGGGGCGAATGAGCAGTTCTTC. This rearrangement joins TRBV15 to TRBJ2-1; 10 nucleotides match TRBD1. Germline trimming cut 3 bases from V and 7 bases from J; bases unmatched to any gene: 9. Germline CDR1 LNHNV, CDR2 YYDKDF (reference sequence). The CDR3 has 16 residues.